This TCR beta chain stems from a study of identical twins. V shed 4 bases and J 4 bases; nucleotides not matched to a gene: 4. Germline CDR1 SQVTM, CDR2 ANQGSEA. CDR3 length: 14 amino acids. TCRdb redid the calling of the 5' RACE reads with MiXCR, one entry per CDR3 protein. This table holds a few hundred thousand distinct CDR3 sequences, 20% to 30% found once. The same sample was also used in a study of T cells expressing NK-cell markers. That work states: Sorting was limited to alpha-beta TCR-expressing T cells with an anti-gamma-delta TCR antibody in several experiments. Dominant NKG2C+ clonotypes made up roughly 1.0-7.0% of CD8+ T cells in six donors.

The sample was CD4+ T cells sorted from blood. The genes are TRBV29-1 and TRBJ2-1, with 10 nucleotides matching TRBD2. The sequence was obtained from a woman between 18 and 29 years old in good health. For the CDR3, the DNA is TGCAGCGTTGGGACTAGCGGATATTACAATGAGCAGTTCTTC. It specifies CSVGTSGYYNEQFF.